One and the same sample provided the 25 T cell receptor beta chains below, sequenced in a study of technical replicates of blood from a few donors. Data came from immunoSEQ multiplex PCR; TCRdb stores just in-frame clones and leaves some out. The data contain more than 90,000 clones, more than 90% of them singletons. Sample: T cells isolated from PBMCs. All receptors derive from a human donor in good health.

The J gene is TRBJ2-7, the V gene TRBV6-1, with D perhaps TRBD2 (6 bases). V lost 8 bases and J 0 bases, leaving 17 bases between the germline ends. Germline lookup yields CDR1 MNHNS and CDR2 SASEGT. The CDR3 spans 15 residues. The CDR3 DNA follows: TGTGCCAGCGCACCCTTTAGCGGAAGCTCCTACGAGCAGTACTTC. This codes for CASAPFSGSSYEQYF.

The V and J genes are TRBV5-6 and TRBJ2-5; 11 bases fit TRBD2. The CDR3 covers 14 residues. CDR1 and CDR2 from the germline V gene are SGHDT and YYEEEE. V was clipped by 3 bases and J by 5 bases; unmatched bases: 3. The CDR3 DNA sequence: TGTGCCAGCAGCTCTCTAGCGGGGGGTGAGACCCAGTACTTC. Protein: CASSSLAGGETQYF.

The CDR3 DNA sequence: TGCGCCAGCAGCACAGGGGTTACTAGGCTTGCCTACAATGAGCAGTTCTTC. As protein: CASSTGVTRLAYNEQFF. The chain uses TRBV5-1 and TRBJ2-1; 7 nucleotides line up with TRBD1. Germline CDR1 reads SGHRS; CDR2 reads YFSETQ. This CDR3 contains 17 residues. V lost 4 bases, J lost 2 bases, and 12 bases stayed unmatched.

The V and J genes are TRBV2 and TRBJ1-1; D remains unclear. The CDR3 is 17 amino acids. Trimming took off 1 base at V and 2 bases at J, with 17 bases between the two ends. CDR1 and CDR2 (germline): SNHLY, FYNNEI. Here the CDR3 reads CASSEVLLERSNTEAFF. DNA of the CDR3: TGTGCCAGCAGTGAAGTACTATTGGAAAGGAGCAACACTGAAGCTTTCTTT.

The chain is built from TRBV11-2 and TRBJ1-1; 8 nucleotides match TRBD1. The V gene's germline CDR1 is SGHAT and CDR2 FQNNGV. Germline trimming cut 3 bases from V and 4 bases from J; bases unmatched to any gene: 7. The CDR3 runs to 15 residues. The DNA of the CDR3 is TGTGCCAGCAGCTTTCTGGACAGGGCGGGCACTGAAGCTTTCTTT. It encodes CASSFLDRAGTEAFF.

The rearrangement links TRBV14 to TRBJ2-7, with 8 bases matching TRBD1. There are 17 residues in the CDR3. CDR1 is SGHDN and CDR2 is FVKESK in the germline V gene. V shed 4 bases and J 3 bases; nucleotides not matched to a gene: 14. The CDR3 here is CASSPPRGQGAYYEQYF. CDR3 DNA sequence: TGTGCCAGCAGCCCCCCTCGGGGGCAGGGGGCATACTACGAGCAGTACTTC.

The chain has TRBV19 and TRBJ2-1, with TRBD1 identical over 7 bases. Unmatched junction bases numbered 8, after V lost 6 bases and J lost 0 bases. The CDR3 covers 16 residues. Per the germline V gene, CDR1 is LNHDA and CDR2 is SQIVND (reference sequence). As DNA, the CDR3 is TGTGCCAGTAGCCCGCGTGGACAGGACTCCTACAATGAGCAGTTCTTC. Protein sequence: CASSPRGQDSYNEQFF.

The CDR3 loop reads CASSLTSGSTDTQYF. CDR3 nucleotides: TGTGCCAGCAGTTTGACTAGCGGGAGCACAGATACGCAGTATTTT. The chain has TRBV27 and TRBJ2-3, with TRBD2 matching 10 bases. Germline CDR1 reads MNHEY; CDR2 reads SMNVEV (reference sequence). This CDR3 is 15 amino acids long. J gave up 0 bases and V 3 bases, and 0 bases lay outside the gene matches.

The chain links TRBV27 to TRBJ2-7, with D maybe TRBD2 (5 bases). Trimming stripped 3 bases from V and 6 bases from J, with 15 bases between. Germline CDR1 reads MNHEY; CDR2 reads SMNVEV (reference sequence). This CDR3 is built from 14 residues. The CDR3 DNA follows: TGTGCCAGCAGTTTGTGGGGTTCGGGGAGCGAGCAGTACTTC. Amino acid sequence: CASSLWGSGSEQYF.

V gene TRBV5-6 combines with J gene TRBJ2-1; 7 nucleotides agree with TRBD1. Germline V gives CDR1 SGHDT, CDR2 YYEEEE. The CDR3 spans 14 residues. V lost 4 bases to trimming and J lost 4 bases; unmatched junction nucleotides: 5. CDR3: CASSPRGLYNEQFF. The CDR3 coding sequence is TGTGCCAGCAGCCCCAGGGGGTTGTACAATGAGCAGTTCTTC.

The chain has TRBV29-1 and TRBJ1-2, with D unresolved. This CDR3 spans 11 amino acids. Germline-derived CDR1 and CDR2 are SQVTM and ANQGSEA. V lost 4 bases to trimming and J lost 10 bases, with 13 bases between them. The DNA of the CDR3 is TGCAGCGTTGGGATCCAGGCCGACTACACCTTC. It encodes CSVGIQADYTF.

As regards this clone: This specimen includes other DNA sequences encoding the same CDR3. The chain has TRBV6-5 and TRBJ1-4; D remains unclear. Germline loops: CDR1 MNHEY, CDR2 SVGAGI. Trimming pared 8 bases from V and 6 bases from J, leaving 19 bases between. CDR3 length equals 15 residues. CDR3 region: CASSRSAEGHEKLFF. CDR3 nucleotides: TGTGCCAGCTCGCGTTCAGCGGAGGGCCATGAAAAACTGTTTTTT.

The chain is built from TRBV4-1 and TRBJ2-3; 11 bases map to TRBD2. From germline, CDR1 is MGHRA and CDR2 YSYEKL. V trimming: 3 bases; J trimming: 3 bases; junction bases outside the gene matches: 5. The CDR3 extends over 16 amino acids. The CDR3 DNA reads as TGCGCCAGCAGCCACTTAGCGGGAGGGAGGACAGATACGCAGTATTTT. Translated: CASSHLAGGRTDTQYF.

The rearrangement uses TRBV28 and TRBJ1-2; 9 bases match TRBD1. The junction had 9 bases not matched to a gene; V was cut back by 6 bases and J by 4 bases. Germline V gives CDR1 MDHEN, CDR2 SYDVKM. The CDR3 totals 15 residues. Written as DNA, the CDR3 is TGTGCCAGCAGACCCGGGACAGGGCCCCTCTATGGCTACACCTTC. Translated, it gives CASRPGTGPLYGYTF.

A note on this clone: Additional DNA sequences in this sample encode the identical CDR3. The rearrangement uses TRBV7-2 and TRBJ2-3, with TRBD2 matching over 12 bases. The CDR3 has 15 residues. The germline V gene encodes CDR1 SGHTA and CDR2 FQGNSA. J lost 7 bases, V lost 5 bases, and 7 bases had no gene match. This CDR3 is CASSQVGLAGNTQYF. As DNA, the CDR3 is TGTGCCAGCAGCCAGGTTGGACTAGCGGGAAATACGCAGTATTTT.

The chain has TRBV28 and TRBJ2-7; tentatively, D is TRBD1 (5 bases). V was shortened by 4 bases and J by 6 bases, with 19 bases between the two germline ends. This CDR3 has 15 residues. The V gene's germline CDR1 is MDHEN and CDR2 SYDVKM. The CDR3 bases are TGTGCCAGCAGTTCAGGGCTCCAAAGGGGCAGCGAGCAGTACTTC. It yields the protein CASSSGLQRGSEQYF.

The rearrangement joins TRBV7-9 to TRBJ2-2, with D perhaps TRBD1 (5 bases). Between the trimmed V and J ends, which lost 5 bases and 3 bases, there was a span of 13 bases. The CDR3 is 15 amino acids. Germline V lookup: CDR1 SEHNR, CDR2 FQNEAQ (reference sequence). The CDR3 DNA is TGTGCCAGCAGCCCGCAAACAGGTTACACCGGGGAGCTGTTTTTT. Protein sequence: CASSPQTGYTGELFF. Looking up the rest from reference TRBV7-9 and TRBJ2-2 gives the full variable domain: DTGVSQNPRHKITKRGQNVTFRCDPISEHNRLYWYRQTLGQGPEFLTYFQNEAQLEKSRLLSDRFSAERPKGSFSTLEIQRTEQGDSAMYLCASSPQTGYTGELFFGEGSRLTVL.

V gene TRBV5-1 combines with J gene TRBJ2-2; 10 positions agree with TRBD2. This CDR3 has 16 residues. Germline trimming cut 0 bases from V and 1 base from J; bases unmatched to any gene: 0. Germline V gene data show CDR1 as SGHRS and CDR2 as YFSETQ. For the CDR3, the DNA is TGCGCCAGCAGCTTGGGACTAGCGGGGAACACCGGGGAGCTGTTTTTT. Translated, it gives CASSLGLAGNTGELFF.

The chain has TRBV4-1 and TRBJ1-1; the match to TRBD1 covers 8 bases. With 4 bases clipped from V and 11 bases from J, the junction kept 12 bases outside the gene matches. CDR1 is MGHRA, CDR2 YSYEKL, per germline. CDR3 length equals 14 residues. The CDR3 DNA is TGCGCCAGCAGCCCCATCCTGAGGGACAGGTCGGCTTTCTTT. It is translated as CASSPILRDRSAFF.

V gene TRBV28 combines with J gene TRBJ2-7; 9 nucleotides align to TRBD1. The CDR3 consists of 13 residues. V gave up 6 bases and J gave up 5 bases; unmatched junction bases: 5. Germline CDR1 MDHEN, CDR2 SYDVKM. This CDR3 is CASRQTGGHEQYF. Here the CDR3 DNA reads TGTGCCAGCAGACAGACAGGGGGACACGAGCAGTACTTC. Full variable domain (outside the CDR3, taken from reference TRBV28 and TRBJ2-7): DVKVTQSSRYLVKRTGEKVFLECVQDMDHENMFWYRQDPGLGLRLIYFSYDVKMKEKGDIPEGYSVSREKKERFSLILESASTNQTSMYLCASRQTGGHEQYFGPGTRLTVT.

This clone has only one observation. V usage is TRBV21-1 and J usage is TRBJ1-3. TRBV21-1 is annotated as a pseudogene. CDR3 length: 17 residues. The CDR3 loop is CASTDSIRVNAGNTIYF. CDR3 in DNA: TGTGCCAGCACCGATTCCATCCGGGTTAATGCTGGAAACACCATATATTTT.

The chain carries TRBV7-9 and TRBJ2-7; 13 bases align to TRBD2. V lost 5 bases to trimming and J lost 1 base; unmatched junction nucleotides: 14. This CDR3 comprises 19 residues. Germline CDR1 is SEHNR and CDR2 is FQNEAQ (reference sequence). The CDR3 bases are TGTGCCAGCAGCCGAGGGACTAGCGGGGAGAACCTCCTATCCTACGAGCAGTACTTC. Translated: CASSRGTSGENLLSYEQYF.

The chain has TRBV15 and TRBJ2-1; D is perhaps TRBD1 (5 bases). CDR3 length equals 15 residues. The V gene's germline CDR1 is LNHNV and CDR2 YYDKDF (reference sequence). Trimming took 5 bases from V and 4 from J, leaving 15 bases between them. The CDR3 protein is CATSAPHRPYNEQFF. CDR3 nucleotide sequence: TGTGCCACCAGCGCTCCCCACAGGCCGTACAATGAGCAGTTCTTC.

The CDR3 reads CASSLRDSNEQFF. As DNA, the CDR3 is TGTGCCAGCAGCTTAAGGGACAGCAATGAGCAGTTCTTC. This sequence joins TRBV7-8 and TRBJ2-1; 7 nucleotides line up with TRBD1. The trim removed 2 bases at V and 6 bases at J, leaving 1 base unmatched. This CDR3 spans 13 amino acids. CDR1 and CDR2 from the germline V gene are SGHVS and FQNEAQ.

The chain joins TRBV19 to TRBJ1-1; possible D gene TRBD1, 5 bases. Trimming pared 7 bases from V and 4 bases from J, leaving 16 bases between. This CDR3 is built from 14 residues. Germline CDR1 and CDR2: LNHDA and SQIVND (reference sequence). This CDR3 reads CASTLDSPLTEAFF. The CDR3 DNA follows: TGTGCCAGTACCTTAGACAGTCCGCTCACTGAAGCTTTCTTT.